This entry features one T cell receptor (beta chain) sequence. It has no known antigen specificity. Base qualities are missing; no much larger clone stands one base away. Sample treatment or condition, as interpreted from the label and publication: around 19 received Ad26.COV2.S at low or high dose, single or two shots; roughly five received placebo; per-sample allocation not given. For vaccine and placebo recipients, repertoires were sequenced using samples collected on day 63 after the first injection. Cohort 1b enrolled some 25 adults aged 18-55 years at a single site in Boston, USA, between 29 July and 7 August 2020. Ad26.COV2.S consisted of a replication-incompetent adenovirus type 26 vector by which a prefusion-stabilized SARS-CoV-2 spike protein from the original Wuhan strain was expressed. The data belong to a study of Ad26.COV2.S vaccination and SARS-CoV-2 variants listed by TCRdb under 2021. Background on the whole study: Vaccine-arm donors were drawn from COV1001, a multicentre, randomized, double-blind, placebo-controlled phase I-IIa trial of Ad26.COV2.S in healthy adults. Ad26.COV2.S was administered intramuscularly at a dose of 5x10^10 or 1x10^11 viral particles, either as one shot or as two shots given 56 days apart. TCRbeta repertoire sequencing was used to assess the specificity and breadth of SARS-CoV-2-reactive T cell receptors after Ad26.COV2.S vaccination. A total of approximately 30 samples were included in the TCR-sequenced set, comprising roughly 19 Ad26.COV2.S vaccine recipients, 5 placebo recipients and 8 SARS-CoV-2 convalescent individuals. Trial participants were randomized into five groups of five: low-dose or high-dose Ad26.COV2.S given once or twice, or placebo on both occasions. Blinding of investigators to trial group allocation was maintained during experiments and outcome assessment.

From V the trimming removes 7 bases and from J it removes 3 bases, while the gene matches leave 8 bases of the junction unaccounted for. The CDR3 goes from the cysteine to the phenylalanine over 14 residues. The DNA shown is the 42-base CDR3, in frame from base 1. CDR1 and CDR2 are read off the germline V gene as SGHTA and FQGNSA. The paper's findings and limits, for the study overall: The study was not powered for comparison of responses between vaccine doses or regimens. Ad26.COV2.S recipients had higher spike-specific TCR breadth than placebo recipients (P = 0.0014). After vaccination, spike-specific CD8+ and CD4+ T cell responses were reported to show substantial breadth. The authors noted that total T cell responses may have been underestimated by the TCR breadth and depth analyses. Vaccine and placebo recipients had similar non-spike TCR breadth, a finding consistent with the vaccine containing only spike.

The immunoSEQ Assay was the method used to sequence TCRbeta CDR3 regions. After extraction, genomic DNA underwent amplification by bias-controlled multiplex PCR, followed by high-throughput sequencing. As for the original processing: To quantify the absolute abundance of every unique TCRbeta CDR3 region, sequences were collapsed and filtered. T cell fraction was estimated by normalizing TCRbeta template counts to usable DNA, with usable DNA measured through amplification of reference genes found in all nucleated cells. Repertoire TCRs were annotated as SARS-CoV-2-specific when V gene, CDR3 amino acid sequence and J gene were exactly matched to a known reactive TCR set. The reference SARS-CoV-2 TCR set was obtained from MIRA and was filtered for enrichment in COVID-19-positive ImmuneCODE repertoires, whereby public or cross-reactive TCRs were removed. Using the MIRA antigens, annotated TCRs were further analysed by specific ORF or by position within an ORF. Breadth was defined as the number of annotated unique rearrangements divided by the total number of unique productive rearrangements, and depth was defined as the summed frequency of the annotated unique rearrangements. Two-sided Wilcoxon rank-sum tests were used to compare TCR breadth between groups. What TCRdb holds here is the immuneACCESS table cut down to in-frame rearrangements. Part of the clones is not present; checked against another copy, under half of the missing clones reflect an unresolved V gene, and the others are unexplained. V, J and clone size derive from that table, while D and trimming were established from the DNA sequence. Present in this sample are about 280,000 clones, approximately 87% of which were seen just once. The ten top clones hold less than 3.5% of the sample.

The source was peripheral blood, collected in a trial of Ad26.COV2.S vaccine versus placebo. This sequence was found in a person between 18 and 59 years old who received the Ad26.COV2.S COVID-19 vaccine or a placebo. The V gene is TRBV7-2 and the J gene is TRBJ1-1; TRBD1 lines up with 7 middle nucleotides. The nucleotide sequence is given as TGTGCCAGCACCCCACAGGGGAAGGACACTGAAGCTTTCTTT. This is translated as CASTPQGKDTEAFF.